The next 21 T cell receptor beta chains were all read from a single sample in a study of T cell responses to AZD1222 COVID-19 vaccine. Assay used: immunoSEQ multiplex PCR; TCRdb lists only in-frame clones, some missing. This sample has 150,000 to 200,000 clones; almost 95% occur once, and the top ten carry 7% to 9.5%. The material was peripheral blood, obtained on day 0 of AZD1222 vaccination. The receptor set was obtained from an adult in good health.

The chain combines TRBV6-5 with TRBJ1-6, with D possibly matching TRBD1 (5 bases). Deletions cut 2 bases from V and 8 bases from J, with 13 bases between. Germline V gene data show CDR1 as MNHEY and CDR2 as SVGAGI. This CDR3 has 15 amino acids. CDR3 amino acids: CASSYRGGGDSPLHF. CDR3 DNA: TGTGCCAGCAGTTACCGAGGCGGGGGGGATTCACCCCTCCACTTT.

This clone was picked up one time. The V call is TRBV29-1, the J call TRBJ2-1, with a tentative D call TRBD2 (6 bases). This CDR3 is built from 14 residues. Germline loops: CDR1 SQVTM, CDR2 ANQGSEA. V lost 6 bases, J lost 2 bases, and 14 bases lay in between. DNA of the CDR3: TGCAGCGTCCCGAGCGGGCCTCCCTACAATGAGCAGTTCTTC. This gives the protein CSVPSGPPYNEQFF.

The rearrangement links TRBV5-1 to TRBJ2-3; 7 nucleotides line up with TRBD2. This CDR3 contains 15 residues. V lost 5 bases to trimming and J lost 0 bases; unmatched junction nucleotides: 6. CDR1 SGHRS and CDR2 YFSETQ come from the germline V gene. CDR3 sequence reads: CASRRQRESTDTQYF. In nucleotides, the CDR3 is TGCGCCAGCAGGCGTCAGCGGGAAAGCACAGATACGCAGTATTTT.

The chain is built from TRBV29-1 and TRBJ2-5; TRBD1 matches 8 bases. Germline V CDR1 and CDR2: SQVTM, ANQGSEA. V lost 3 bases to trimming and J lost 7 bases; unmatched junction nucleotides: 4. The CDR3 runs to 12 residues. The CDR3 coding sequence is TGCAGCGTTGACAGGGGGCTATCGACCCAGTACTTC. It specifies CSVDRGLSTQYF.

A word on this clone: The same CDR3 can be traced to other DNA sequences in this sample. The rearrangement links TRBV19 to TRBJ2-7; no firm D call. With 1 base removed from V and 0 bases from J, the gap between germline ends came to 1 base. This CDR3 contains 12 residues. Per the germline V gene, CDR1 is LNHDA and CDR2 is SQIVND (reference sequence). CDR3 bases: TGTGCCAGTAGTATAGGCTCCTACGAGCAGTACTTC. Protein product: CASSIGSYEQYF.

The chain has TRBV7-8 and TRBJ2-2, with TRBD1 identical over 8 bases. The CDR3 spans 14 residues. The J segment lost 7 bases and the V segment lost 6 bases, leaving 7 bases of the junction unmatched. Germline-derived CDR1 and CDR2 are SGHVS and FQNEAQ. CDR3 amino acids: CASRQGAPGGELFF. For the CDR3, the DNA is TGTGCCAGCAGGCAGGGGGCGCCGGGCGGGGAGCTGTTTTTT. The full variable domain, its missing parts supplied by reference TRBV7-8 and TRBJ2-2, is GAGVSQSPRYKVAKRGQDVALRCDPISGHVSLFWYQQALGQGPEFLTYFQNEAQLDKSGLPSDRFFAERPEGSVSTLKIQRTQQEDSAVYLCASRQGAPGGELFFGEGSRLTVL.

A single count supports this clone. The V and J genes are TRBV6-4 and TRBJ1-1; D uncertain. The germline gives CDR1 MRHNA, CDR2 SNTAGT. The V end lost 2 bases, the J end lost 4 bases, and 8 bases lay between the germline ends. The CDR3 is made up of 13 amino acids. Written as DNA, the CDR3 is TGTGCCAGCAGTGACGCCTCGGGCACTGAAGCTTTCTTT. It encodes CASSDASGTEAFF.

V and J are TRBV30 and TRBJ2-5, with D possibly matching TRBD2 (5 bases). The CDR3 has 13 amino acids. The germline gives CDR1 GTSNPN, CDR2 SVGIG (reference sequence). Trimming pared 8 bases from V and 7 bases from J, leaving 20 bases between. CDR3 nucleotide sequence: TGTGCCGTGAGCGGTCACGAATGGGGGACCCAGTACTTC. Its protein is CAVSGHEWGTQYF.

The V gene is TRBV9, the J gene TRBJ2-3, with TRBD2 identical over 11 bases. Germline CDR1 is SGDLS and CDR2 is YYNGEE. This CDR3 is built from 15 residues. Trimming took 2 bases from V and 5 from J; bases not matched to a gene: 4. CDR3 DNA sequence: TGTGCCAGCAGCGTGGGGACTAGCGGAATAGATACGCAGTATTTT. The encoded protein is CASSVGTSGIDTQYF.

The V call is TRBV19, the J call TRBJ1-1, with D perhaps TRBD1 (6 bases). Germline assignment: CDR1 LNHDA and CDR2 SQIVND (reference sequence). Trimming shortened V by 6 bases and J by 0 bases, and 17 bases separated the two germline ends. The length of the CDR3 is 16 residues. CDR3 in amino acids: CASRGGGPGLNTEAFF. The CDR3 DNA is TGTGCCAGTAGGGGAGGGGGGCCAGGCCTGAACACTGAAGCTTTCTTT.

This clone was recorded only once. The chain couples TRBV19 to TRBJ1-2, with TRBD1 matching 11 bases. The length of the CDR3 is 16 residues. Germline V gene sequence: CDR1 LNHDA, CDR2 SQIVND (reference sequence). Germline trimming cut 5 bases from V and 5 bases from J; bases unmatched to any gene: 10. The CDR3: CASSPRGQGAGYGYTF. Written as DNA, the CDR3 is TGTGCCAGTAGTCCACGAGGACAGGGGGCAGGGTATGGCTACACCTTC.

The gene calls are TRBV19 and TRBJ2-7, with 8 positions matching TRBD1. Germline CDR1 is LNHDA and CDR2 is SQIVND (reference sequence). The trim removed 3 bases at V and 3 bases at J, leaving 16 bases unmatched. CDR3 size: 18 residues. The CDR3 region is CASSIRQGLGVIGYEQYF. Written as DNA, the CDR3 is TGTGCCAGTAGTATTAGACAGGGGTTGGGGGTGATTGGCTACGAGCAGTACTTC. Full variable domain (remainder filled in from reference TRBV19 and TRBJ2-7): DGGITQSPKYLFRKEGQNVTLSCEQNLNHDAMYWYRQDPGQGLRLIYYSQIVNDFQKGDIAEGYSVSREKKESFPLTVTSAQKNPTAFYLCASSIRQGLGVIGYEQYFGPGTRLTVT.

V gene TRBV29-1 combines with J gene TRBJ1-2; 8 bases align to TRBD1. Germline V gives CDR1 SQVTM, CDR2 ANQGSEA. The CDR3 consists of 13 residues. Trimming cost V 4 bases and J 7 bases; bases outside gene matches: 8. This CDR3 is CSVGLDRVGGYTF. The DNA for the CDR3 is TGCAGCGTTGGACTGGACAGGGTTGGTGGCTACACCTTC.

The CDR3 DNA reads as TGTGCCAGCAGCCCGACGGGTGGAGGGAGGGCCTATGGCTACACCTTC. It is translated as CASSPTGGGRAYGYTF. The chain joins TRBV7-9 to TRBJ1-2, with D uncertain. Germline V CDR1 and CDR2: SEHNR, FQNEAQ (reference sequence). Trimming took off 5 bases at V and 4 bases at J, with 20 bases between the two ends. The CDR3 length is 16 residues.

The chain links TRBV30 to TRBJ1-4, with D unclear. Germline V gene sequence: CDR1 GTSNPN, CDR2 SVGIG (reference sequence). Deletions cut 5 bases from V and 0 bases from J, with 7 bases between. This CDR3 is 13 amino acids long. For the CDR3, the DNA is TGTGCCTGGGAAGAGCCAACTAATGAAAAACTGTTTTTT. Protein sequence: CAWEEPTNEKLFF.

The chain links TRBV28 to TRBJ2-3, with TRBD2 matching over 8 bases. The junction had 5 bases not matched to a gene; V was cut back by 3 bases and J by 3 bases. Germline lookup yields CDR1 MDHEN and CDR2 SYDVKM. The CDR3 spans 15 residues. The CDR3 loop is CASSLPGGGTDTQYF. CDR3 nucleotide sequence: TGTGCCAGCAGTTTGCCCGGGGGGGGTACAGATACGCAGTATTTT.

The chain uses TRBV7-8 and TRBJ2-7; TRBD2 might be the D (5 bases). Germline V gene sequence: CDR1 SGHVS, CDR2 FQNEAQ. Trimming removed 5 bases from V and 4 bases from J, with 12 bases in between. The CDR3 covers 13 residues. The DNA for the CDR3 is TGTGCCAGCAGCCGAGCGGCGAATTACGAGCAGTACTTC. Translation gives CASSRAANYEQYF.

V usage is TRBV2 and J usage is TRBJ2-7; D gene ambiguous. The V and J ends lost 5 bases and 1 base respectively, with 6 bases between them. The CDR3 is 12 amino acids. Germline values: CDR1 SNHLY, CDR2 FYNNEI. CDR3 sequence (DNA): TGTGCCAGCAGTCCCACTTCCTACGAGCAGTACTTC. This encodes CASSPTSYEQYF. Filled out from reference TRBV2 and TRBJ2-7, the complete variable domain reads EPEVTQTPSHQVTQMGQEVILRCVPISNHLYFYWYRQILGQKVEFLVSFYNNEISEKSEIFDDQFSVERPDGSNFTLKIRSTKLEDSAMYFCASSPTSYEQYFGPGTRLTVT.

The rearrangement uses TRBV28 and TRBJ2-6, with TRBD1 as a possible D gene (5 bases). The CDR3 covers 18 residues. The V gene lost 6 bases and the J gene lost 0 bases, with 18 bases spanning the gap. Germline CDR1 is MDHEN and CDR2 is SYDVKM. Here the CDR3 reads CASSPGAGANSGANVLTF. The DNA of the CDR3 is TGTGCCAGCAGCCCGGGCGCTGGGGCCAACTCTGGGGCCAACGTCCTGACTTTC.

The J gene is TRBJ1-1, the V gene TRBV30, with D maybe TRBD1 (5 bases). Germline V lookup: CDR1 GTSNPN, CDR2 SVGIG (reference sequence). V was clipped by 2 bases and J by 11 bases, with 18 bases between them. CDR3 length equals 13 residues. The chain's CDR3 is CAWSTLAGGEAFF. The DNA of the CDR3 is TGTGCCTGGAGTACCCTTGCCGGGGGGGAGGCTTTCTTT.

The genes are TRBV6-5 and TRBJ1-5, with D perhaps matching TRBD1 (6 bases). V was cut by 2 bases and J by 16 bases, with 18 bases left in between. Germline V gives CDR1 MNHEY, CDR2 SVGAGI. The CDR3 contains 13 residues. Written as DNA, the CDR3 is TGTGCCAGCAGTTACCTGGACAGCTTTGGCCCCCATTTT. Translation: CASSYLDSFGPHF.